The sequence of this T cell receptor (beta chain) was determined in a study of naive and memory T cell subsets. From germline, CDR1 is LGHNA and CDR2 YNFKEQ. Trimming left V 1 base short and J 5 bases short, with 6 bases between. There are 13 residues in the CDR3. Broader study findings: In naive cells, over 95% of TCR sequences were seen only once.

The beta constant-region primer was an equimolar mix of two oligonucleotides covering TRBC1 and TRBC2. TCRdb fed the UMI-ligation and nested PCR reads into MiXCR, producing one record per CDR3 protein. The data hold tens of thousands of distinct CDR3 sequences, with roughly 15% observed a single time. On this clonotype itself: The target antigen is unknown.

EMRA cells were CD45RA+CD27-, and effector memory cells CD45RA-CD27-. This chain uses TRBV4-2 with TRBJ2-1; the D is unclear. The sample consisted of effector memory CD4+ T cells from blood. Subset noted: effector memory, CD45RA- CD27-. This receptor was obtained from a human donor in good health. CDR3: CASSQGRDNEQFF. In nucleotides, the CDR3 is TGTGCCAGCAGCCAAGGGCGAGACAATGAGCAGTTCTTC.